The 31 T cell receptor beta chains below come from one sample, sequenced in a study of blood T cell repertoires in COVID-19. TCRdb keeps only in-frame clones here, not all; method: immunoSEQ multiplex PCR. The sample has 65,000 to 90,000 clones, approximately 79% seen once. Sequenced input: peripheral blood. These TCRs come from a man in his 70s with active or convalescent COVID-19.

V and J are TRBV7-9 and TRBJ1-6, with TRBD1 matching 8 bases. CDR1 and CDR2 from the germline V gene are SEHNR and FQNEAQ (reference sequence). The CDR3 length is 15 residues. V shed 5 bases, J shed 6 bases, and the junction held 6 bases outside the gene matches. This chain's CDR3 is CASSTTGGSNSPLHF. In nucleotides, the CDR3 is TGTGCCAGCAGCACCACAGGGGGAAGTAATTCACCCCTCCACTTT. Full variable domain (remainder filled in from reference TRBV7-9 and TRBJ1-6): DTGVSQNPRHKITKRGQNVTFRCDPISEHNRLYWYRQTLGQGPEFLTYFQNEAQLEKSRLLSDRFSAERPKGSFSTLEIQRTEQGDSAMYLCASSTTGGSNSPLHFGNGTRLTVT.

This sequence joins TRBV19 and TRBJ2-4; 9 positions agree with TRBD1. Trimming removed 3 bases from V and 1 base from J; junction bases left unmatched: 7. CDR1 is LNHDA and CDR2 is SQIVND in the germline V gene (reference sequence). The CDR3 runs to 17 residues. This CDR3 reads CASSISGTGTAKNIQYF. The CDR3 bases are TGTGCCAGTAGTATTTCGGGGACAGGGACGGCCAAAAACATTCAGTACTTC. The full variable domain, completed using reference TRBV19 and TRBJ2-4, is DGGITQSPKYLFRKEGQNVTLSCEQNLNHDAMYWYRQDPGQGLRLIYYSQIVNDFQKGDIAEGYSVSREKKESFPLTVTSAQKNPTAFYLCASSISGTGTAKNIQYFGAGTRLSVL.

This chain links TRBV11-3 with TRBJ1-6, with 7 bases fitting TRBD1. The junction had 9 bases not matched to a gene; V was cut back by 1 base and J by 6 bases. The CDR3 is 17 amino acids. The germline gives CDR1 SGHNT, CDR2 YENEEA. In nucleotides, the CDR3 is TGTGCCAGCAGCTTAGGGACCTTGGACAGGAGTAATTCACCCCTCCACTTT. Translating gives CASSLGTLDRSNSPLHF.

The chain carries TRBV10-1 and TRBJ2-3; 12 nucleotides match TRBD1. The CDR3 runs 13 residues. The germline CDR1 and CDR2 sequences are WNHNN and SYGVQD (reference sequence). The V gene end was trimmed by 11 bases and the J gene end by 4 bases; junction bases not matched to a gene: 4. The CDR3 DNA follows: TGCGCCGCCCGGGACAGGGGGCCAGATACGCAGTATTTT. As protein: CAARDRGPDTQYF.

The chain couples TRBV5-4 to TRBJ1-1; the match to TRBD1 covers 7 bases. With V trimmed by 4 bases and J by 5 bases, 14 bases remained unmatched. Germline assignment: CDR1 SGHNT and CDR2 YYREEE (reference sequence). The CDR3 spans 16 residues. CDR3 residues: CASSPQGGIVVTEAFF. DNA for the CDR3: TGTGCCAGCAGCCCGCAGGGGGGTATTGTGGTGACTGAAGCTTTCTTT.

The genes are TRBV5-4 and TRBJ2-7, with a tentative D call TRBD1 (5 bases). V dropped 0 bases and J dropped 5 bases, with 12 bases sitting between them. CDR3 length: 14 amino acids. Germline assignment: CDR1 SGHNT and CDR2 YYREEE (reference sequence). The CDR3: CASSLGQGPDEQYF. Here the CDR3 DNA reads TGTGCCAGCAGCTTGGGTCAGGGTCCCGACGAGCAGTACTTC. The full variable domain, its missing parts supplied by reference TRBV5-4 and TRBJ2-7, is ETGVTQSPTHLIKTRGQQVTLRCSSQSGHNTVSWYQQALGQGPQFIFQYYREEENGRGNFPPRFSGLQFPNYSSELNVNALELDDSALYLCASSLGQGPDEQYFGPGTRLTVT.

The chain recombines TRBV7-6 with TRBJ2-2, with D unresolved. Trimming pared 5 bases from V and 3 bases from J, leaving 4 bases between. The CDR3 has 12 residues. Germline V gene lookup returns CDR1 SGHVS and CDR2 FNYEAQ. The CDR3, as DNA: TGTGCCAGCAGCCCATACACCGGGGAGCTGTTTTTT. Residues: CASSPYTGELFF.

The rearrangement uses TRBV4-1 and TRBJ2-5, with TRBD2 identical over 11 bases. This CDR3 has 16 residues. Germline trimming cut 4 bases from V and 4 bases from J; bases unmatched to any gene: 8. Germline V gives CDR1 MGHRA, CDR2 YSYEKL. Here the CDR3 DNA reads TGCGCCAGCAGCCGGCTAGCGGGGGGCCGGGGAGAGACCCAGTACTTC. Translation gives CASSRLAGGRGETQYF.

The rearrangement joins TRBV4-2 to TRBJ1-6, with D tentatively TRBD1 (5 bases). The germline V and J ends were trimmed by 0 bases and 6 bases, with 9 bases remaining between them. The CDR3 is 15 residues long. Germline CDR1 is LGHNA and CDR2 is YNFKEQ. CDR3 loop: CASSQDKQVNSPLHF. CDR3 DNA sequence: TGTGCCAGCAGCCAAGATAAACAGGTTAATTCACCCCTCCACTTT.

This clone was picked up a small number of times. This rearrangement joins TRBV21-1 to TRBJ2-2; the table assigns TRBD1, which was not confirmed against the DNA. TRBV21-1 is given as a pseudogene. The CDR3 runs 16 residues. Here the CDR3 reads CASSKILPGPMGELFF. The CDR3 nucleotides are TGTGCCAGCAGCAAAATTTTACCTGGGCCTATGGGGGAGCTGTTTTTT.

The CDR3 sequence is CASSFEGARGNTIYF. In nucleotides, the CDR3 is TGCGCCAGCAGCTTTGAGGGGGCGAGGGGAAACACCATATATTTT. V is TRBV5-1 and J is TRBJ1-3; 7 bases fit TRBD1. V shed 2 bases, J shed 4 bases, and the junction held 6 bases outside the gene matches. Germline CDR1 is SGHRS and CDR2 is YFSETQ. This CDR3 contains 15 residues.

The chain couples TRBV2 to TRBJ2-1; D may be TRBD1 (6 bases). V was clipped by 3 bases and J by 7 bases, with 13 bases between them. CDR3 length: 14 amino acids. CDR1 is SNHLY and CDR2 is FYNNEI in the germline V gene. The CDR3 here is CASSENRAVNEQFF. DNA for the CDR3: TGTGCCAGCAGTGAGAACAGGGCAGTTAATGAGCAGTTCTTC.

CDR3 coding DNA: TGCGCCAGCAGCTCATACCCGGGGGAAAAGTACCAAGAGACCCAGTACTTC. The encoded protein is CASSSYPGEKYQETQYF. The chain is built from TRBV5-1 and TRBJ2-5; tentatively, D is TRBD2 (6 bases). The CDR3 contains 17 residues. Germline lookup yields CDR1 SGHRS and CDR2 YFSETQ. Between the trimmed V and J ends, which lost 3 bases and 0 bases, there was a span of 18 bases.

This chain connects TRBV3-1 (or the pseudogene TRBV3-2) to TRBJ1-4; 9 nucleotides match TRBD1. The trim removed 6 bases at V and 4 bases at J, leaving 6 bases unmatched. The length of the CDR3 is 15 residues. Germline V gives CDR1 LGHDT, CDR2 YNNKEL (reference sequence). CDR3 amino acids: CASRRTGVNNEKLFF. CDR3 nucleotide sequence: TGTGCCAGCAGACGGACAGGGGTCAATAATGAAAAACTGTTTTTT.

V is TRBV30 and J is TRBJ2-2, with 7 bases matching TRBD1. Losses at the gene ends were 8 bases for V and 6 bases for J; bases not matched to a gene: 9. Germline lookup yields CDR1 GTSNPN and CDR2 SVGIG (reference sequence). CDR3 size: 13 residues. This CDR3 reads CAPLTGMAGELFF. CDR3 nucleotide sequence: TGTGCCCCGCTGACAGGGATGGCCGGGGAGCTGTTTTTT.

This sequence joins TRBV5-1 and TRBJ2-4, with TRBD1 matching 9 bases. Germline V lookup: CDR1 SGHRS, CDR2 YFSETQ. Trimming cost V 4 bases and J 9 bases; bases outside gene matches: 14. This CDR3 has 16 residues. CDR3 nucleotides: TGCGCCAGCAGCCCCTGGACAGGGGTTGGTGATACCATTCAGTACTTC. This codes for CASSPWTGVGDTIQYF. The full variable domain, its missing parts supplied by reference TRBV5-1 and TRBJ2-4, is KAGVTQTPRYLIKTRGQQVTLSCSPISGHRSVSWYQQTPGQGLQFLFEYFSETQRNKGNFPGRFSGRQFSNSRSEMNVSTLELGDSALYLCASSPWTGVGDTIQYFGAGTRLSVL.

CDR3 coding DNA: TGTGCCAGCAGTGTTCGGTCGGGGGGGACCACAGATACGCAGTATTTT. It codes for CASSVRSGGTTDTQYF. V is TRBV2 and J is TRBJ2-3, with 8 bases identical to TRBD2. Germline CDR1 is SNHLY and CDR2 is FYNNEI. After removal of 4 bases from V and 2 bases from J, the junction contained 8 bases not matched to a gene. CDR3 length: 16 amino acids.

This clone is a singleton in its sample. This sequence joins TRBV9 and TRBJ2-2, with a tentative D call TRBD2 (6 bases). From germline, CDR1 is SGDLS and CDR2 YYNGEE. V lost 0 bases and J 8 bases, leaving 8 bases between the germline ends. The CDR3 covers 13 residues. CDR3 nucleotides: TGTGCCAGCAGCGTAGCGGGGGAGGGGGAGCTGTTTTTT. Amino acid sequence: CASSVAGEGELFF.

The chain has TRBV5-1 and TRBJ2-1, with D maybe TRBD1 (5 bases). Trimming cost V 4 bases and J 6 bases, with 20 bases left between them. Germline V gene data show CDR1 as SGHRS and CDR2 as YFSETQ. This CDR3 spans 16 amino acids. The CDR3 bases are TGCGCCAGCAGCCTCAGGGTTAATTCGGAGCGCAATGAGCAGTTCTTC. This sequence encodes CASSLRVNSERNEQFF.

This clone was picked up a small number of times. The CDR3 nucleotides read TGTGCCAGTAGTATGGCTTTGGTTACTGAAGCTTTCTTT. Translation: CASSMALVTEAFF. V gene TRBV19 combines with J gene TRBJ1-1; D is unclear. Trimming left V 3 bases short and J 5 bases short, with 10 bases between. Germline V gene sequence: CDR1 LNHDA, CDR2 SQIVND (reference sequence). The CDR3 consists of 13 residues.

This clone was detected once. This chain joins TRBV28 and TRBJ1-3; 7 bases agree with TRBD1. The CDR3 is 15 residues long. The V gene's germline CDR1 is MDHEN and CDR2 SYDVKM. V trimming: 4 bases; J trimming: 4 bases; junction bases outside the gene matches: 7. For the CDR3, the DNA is TGTGCCAGCAGTTCACCTACAGGGGAAGGAAACACCATATATTTT. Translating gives CASSSPTGEGNTIYF.

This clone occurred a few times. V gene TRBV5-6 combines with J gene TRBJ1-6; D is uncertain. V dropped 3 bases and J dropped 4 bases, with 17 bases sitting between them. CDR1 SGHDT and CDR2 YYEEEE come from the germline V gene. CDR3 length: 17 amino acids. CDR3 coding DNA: TGTGCCAGCAGCTCCCCACCTTCGACAAAATATAATTCACCCCTCCACTTT. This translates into CASSSPPSTKYNSPLHF. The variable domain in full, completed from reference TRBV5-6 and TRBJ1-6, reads DAGVTQSPTHLIKTRGQQVTLRCSPKSGHDTVSWYQQALGQGPQFIFQYYEEEERQRGNFPDRFSGHQFPNYSSELNVNALLLGDSALYLCASSSPPSTKYNSPLHFGNGTRLTVT.

CDR3 bases: TGCGCCAGCAGCTTAACAGGGGTGGCCTATGGCTACACCTTC. Protein product: CASSLTGVAYGYTF. The rearrangement links TRBV5-1 to TRBJ1-2, with TRBD1 matching 7 bases. Germline V gene lookup returns CDR1 SGHRS and CDR2 YFSETQ. This CDR3 is 14 amino acids long. V dropped 2 bases and J dropped 4; count of bases not matched to a gene: 5.

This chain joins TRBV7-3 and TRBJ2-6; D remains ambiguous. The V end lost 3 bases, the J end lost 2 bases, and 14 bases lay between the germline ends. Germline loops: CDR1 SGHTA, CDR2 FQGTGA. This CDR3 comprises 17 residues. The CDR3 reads CASSLSGQATGANVLTF. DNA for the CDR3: TGTGCCAGCAGCTTGTCTGGTCAGGCCACTGGGGCCAACGTCCTGACTTTC.

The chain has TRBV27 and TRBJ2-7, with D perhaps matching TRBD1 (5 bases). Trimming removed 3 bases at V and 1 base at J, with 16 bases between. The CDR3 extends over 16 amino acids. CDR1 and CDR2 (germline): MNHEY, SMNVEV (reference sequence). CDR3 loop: CASSLARQPRSYEQYF. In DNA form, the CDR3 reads TGTGCCAGCAGTTTGGCTCGACAGCCCCGATCCTACGAGCAGTACTTC.

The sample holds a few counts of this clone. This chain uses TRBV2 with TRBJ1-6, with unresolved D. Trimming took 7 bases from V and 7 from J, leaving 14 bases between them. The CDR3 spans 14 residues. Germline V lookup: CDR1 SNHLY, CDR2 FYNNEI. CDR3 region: CASMRVVGNSPLHF. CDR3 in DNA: TGTGCCAGCATGAGGGTGGTAGGCAATTCACCCCTCCACTTT.

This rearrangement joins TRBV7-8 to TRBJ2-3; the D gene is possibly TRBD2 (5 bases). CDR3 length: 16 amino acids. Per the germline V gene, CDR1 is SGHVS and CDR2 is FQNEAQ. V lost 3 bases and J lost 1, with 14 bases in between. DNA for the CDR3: TGTGCCAGCAGCTTTGGGGTTGGGCGGGGCACAGATACGCAGTATTTT. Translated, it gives CASSFGVGRGTDTQYF.

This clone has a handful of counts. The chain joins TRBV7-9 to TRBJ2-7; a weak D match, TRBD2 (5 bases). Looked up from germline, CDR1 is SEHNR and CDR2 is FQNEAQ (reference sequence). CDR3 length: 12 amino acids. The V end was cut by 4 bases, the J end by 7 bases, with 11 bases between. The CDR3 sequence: CASSSAGWEQYF. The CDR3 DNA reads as TGTGCCAGCAGCTCCGCGGGTTGGGAGCAGTACTTC.

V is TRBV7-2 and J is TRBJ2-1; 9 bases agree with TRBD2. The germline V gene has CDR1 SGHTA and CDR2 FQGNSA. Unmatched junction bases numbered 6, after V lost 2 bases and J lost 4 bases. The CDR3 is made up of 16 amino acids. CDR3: CASSLLGSGGYNEQFF. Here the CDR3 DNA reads TGTGCCAGCAGCTTATTAGGTAGCGGGGGTTACAATGAGCAGTTCTTC.

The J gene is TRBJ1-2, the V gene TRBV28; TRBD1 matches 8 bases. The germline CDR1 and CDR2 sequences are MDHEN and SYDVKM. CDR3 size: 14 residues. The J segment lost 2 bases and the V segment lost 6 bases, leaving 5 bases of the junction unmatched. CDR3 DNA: TGTGCCAGCAGCCCAGGGGGCGCGAACTATGGCTACACCTTC. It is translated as CASSPGGANYGYTF.

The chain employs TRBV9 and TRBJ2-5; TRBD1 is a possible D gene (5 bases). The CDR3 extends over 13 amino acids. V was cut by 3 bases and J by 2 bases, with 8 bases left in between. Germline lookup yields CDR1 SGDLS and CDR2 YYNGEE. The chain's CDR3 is CASSADNQETQYF. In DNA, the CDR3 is TGTGCCAGCAGCGCGGACAATCAAGAGACCCAGTACTTC.